Only a few counts were recorded for the clone carrying this TCR beta chain. Its antigen remains unknown. This sample is drawn from a study of CD8 T cells in ankylosing spondylitis. Whole-study results and caveats: Ankylosing spondylitis blood appeared to carry a characteristic TCR beta motif of roughly eight highly homologous variants.

TCRdb recomputed calls from the 5' RACE reads with MiXCR, one row per CDR3 protein. The sample contains hundreds of thousands of distinct CDR3 sequences, roughly 10% of which appear only once. The sample taken for sequencing was blood, either unsorted or a sorted T cell fraction (not recorded which). The sequence was obtained from a male donor with ankylosing spondylitis.

CDR3 in amino acids: CASSPGVLEKLFF. CDR3 nucleotides: TGTGCCAGCTCACCCGGGGTTTTGGAAAAACTGTTTTTT. This rearrangement joins TRBV18 to TRBJ1-4; D unclear. There are 13 residues in the CDR3. Trimming shortened V by 3 bases and J by 8 bases, and 10 bases separated the two germline ends. Looked up from germline, CDR1 is KGHSH and CDR2 is LQKENI.